This T cell receptor beta chain derives from a study of monozygotic twins with inflammatory bowel disease. This CDR3 is 11 amino acids long. The germline gives CDR1 LNHDA, CDR2 SQIVND (reference sequence). As concerns this clonotype: Its matching antigen is unknown.

Notes on the study in general: The data gave no support to a single strong IBD-associated signal or clonotype.

Sampling involved one blood draw (roughly 2.5 ml) for every donor. A template switching step added UMIs, each with a 6-nucleotide sample barcode. TCRdb re-analyzed the 5' RACE reads; it lists each CDR3 protein once, without DNA. Its table lists approximately 340,000 distinct CDR3 sequences. The TCR originated in a human donor with ulcerative colitis or Crohn's disease, or a healthy co-twin of an affected twin (not recorded which). The chain joins TRBV19 to TRBJ1-1. The material sequenced was blood. The CDR3 sequence: CASSTARQAFF.